The next 3 T cell receptor beta chains were all read from a single sample in a study of coeliac disease. The table came from immunoSEQ multiplex PCR; TCRdb's copy has only in-frame clones and leaves some out. The sample has over 6,500 clones; almost 70% are singletons. Findings and limits, study-wide: Active celiac intraepithelial and lamina propria samples had lower TRB and TRG clonality than control samples.

The antigens of these receptors remain unknown. The sequenced material came from lamina propria lymphocytes from the gut. The receptor set was obtained from a woman aged 18-30 years with active celiac disease.

This clone has just a few counts. A read error may explain this, as a much larger clone is one base away. The genes are TRBV4-2 and TRBJ1-3; a possible D gene is TRBD1 (6 bases). With 1 base removed from V and 2 bases from J, the gap between germline ends came to 9 bases. Germline lookup yields CDR1 LGHNA and CDR2 YNFKEQ. The CDR3 is 15 amino acids. CDR3 bases: TGTGCCAGCAGCCAAGGGTCAGGGGCTGGAAACACCATATATTTT. Amino acid sequence: CASSQGSGAGNTIYF.

The rearrangement links TRBV6-1 to TRBJ2-1; D is perhaps TRBD1 (7 bases). Trimming stripped 2 bases from V and 7 bases from J, with 15 bases between. The germline V gene encodes CDR1 MNHNS and CDR2 SASEGT. The CDR3 covers 15 residues. CDR3 loop: CASSERGGLANEQFF. CDR3 nucleotide sequence: TGTGCCAGCAGTGAACGAGGGGGCCTAGCGAATGAGCAGTTCTTC.

V usage is TRBV7-8 and J usage is TRBJ2-7; no clear D. The CDR3 spans 15 residues. The germline CDR1 and CDR2 sequences are SGHVS and FQNEAQ. The V end lost 6 bases, the J end lost 0 bases, and 15 bases lay between the germline ends. CDR3 protein: CASSWLGSTSYEQYF. The DNA of the CDR3 is TGTGCCAGCAGTTGGCTAGGCTCAACCTCCTACGAGCAGTACTTC. Full variable domain (rest looked up from reference TRBV7-8 and TRBJ2-7): GAGVSQSPRYKVAKRGQDVALRCDPISGHVSLFWYQQALGQGPEFLTYFQNEAQLDKSGLPSDRFFAERPEGSVSTLKIQRTQQEDSAVYLCASSWLGSTSYEQYFGPGTRLTVT.